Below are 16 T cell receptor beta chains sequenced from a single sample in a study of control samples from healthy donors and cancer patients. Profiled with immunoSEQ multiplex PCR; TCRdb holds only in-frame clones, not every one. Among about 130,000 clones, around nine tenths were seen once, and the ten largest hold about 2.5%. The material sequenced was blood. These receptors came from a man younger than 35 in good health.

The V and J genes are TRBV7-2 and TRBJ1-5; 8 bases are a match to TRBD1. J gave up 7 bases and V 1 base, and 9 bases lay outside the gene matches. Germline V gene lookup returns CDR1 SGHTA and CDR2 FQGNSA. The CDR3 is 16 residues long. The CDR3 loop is CASSLERRGLGQPQHF. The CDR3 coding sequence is TGTGCCAGCAGCTTAGAACGCAGGGGGCTGGGCCAGCCCCAGCATTTT.

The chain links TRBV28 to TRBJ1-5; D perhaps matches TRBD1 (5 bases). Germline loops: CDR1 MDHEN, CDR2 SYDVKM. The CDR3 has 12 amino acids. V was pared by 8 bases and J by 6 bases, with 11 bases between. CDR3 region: CASAGSGQPQHF. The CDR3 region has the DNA TGTGCCAGCGCAGGGTCTGGTCAGCCCCAGCATTTT.

In DNA, the CDR3 is TGCGCCAGCAGCCAACGGGCGGGACTAGCGGGAGCAAAAGCTAGCACAGATACGCAGTATTTT. Its protein product is CASSQRAGLAGAKASTDTQYF. The chain is built from TRBV4-3 and TRBJ2-3; 14 bases are shared with TRBD2. There are 21 residues in the CDR3. Trimming removed 2 bases from V and 0 bases from J; junction bases left unmatched: 13. Germline loops: CDR1 LGHNA, CDR2 YSLEER.

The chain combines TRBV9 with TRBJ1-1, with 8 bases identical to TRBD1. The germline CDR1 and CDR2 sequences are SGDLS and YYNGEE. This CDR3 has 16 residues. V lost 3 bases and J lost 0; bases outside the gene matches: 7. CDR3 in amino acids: CASSDNRQGMNTEAFF. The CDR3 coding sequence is TGTGCCAGCAGCGACAATCGACAGGGGATGAACACTGAAGCTTTCTTT.

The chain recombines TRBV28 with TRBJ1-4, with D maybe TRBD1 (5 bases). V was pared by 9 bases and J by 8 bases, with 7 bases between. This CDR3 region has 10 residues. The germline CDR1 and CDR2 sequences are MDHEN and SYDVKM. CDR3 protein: CASRGEKLFF. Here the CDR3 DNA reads TGTGCCAGTCGGGGGGAAAAACTGTTTTTT.

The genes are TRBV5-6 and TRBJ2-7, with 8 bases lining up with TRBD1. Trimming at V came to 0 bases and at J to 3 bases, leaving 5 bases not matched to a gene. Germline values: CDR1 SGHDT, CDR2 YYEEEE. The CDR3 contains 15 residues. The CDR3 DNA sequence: TGTGCCAGCAGCTTGGACCAGGGGGCGTACTACGAGCAGTACTTC. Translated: CASSLDQGAYYEQYF.

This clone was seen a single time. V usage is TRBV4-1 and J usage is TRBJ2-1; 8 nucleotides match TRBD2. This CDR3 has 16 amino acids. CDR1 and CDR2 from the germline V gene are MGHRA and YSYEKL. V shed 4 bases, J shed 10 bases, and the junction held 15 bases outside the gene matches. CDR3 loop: CASSRRREASSGEQFF. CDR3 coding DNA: TGCGCCAGCAGCCGCAGGCGGGAGGCCTCCTCAGGGGAGCAGTTCTTC.

The CDR3 loop reads CASSPHSSQYTF. In DNA, the CDR3 is TGTGCCAGCAGCCCACACAGCTCCCAGTACACCTTC. The V and J genes are TRBV3-1 (or the pseudogene TRBV3-2) and TRBJ1-2; D remains ambiguous. V was clipped by 4 bases and J by 11 bases, with 14 bases between them. Per germline, CDR1 LGHDT and CDR2 YNNKEL (reference sequence). The CDR3 loop spans 12 amino acids.

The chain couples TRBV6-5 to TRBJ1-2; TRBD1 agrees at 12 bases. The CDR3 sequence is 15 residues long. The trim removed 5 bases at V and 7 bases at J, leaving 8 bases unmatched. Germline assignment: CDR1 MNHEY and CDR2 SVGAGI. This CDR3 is CASSQGQGANLGYTF. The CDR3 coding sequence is TGTGCCAGCAGTCAGGGACAGGGGGCAAACCTTGGCTACACCTTC.

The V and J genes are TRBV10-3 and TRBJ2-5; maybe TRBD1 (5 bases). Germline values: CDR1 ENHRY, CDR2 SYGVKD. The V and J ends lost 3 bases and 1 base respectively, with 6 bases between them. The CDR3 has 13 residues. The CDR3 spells CAISDRVQETQYF. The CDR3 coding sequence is TGTGCCATCAGTGACAGGGTCCAAGAGACCCAGTACTTC.

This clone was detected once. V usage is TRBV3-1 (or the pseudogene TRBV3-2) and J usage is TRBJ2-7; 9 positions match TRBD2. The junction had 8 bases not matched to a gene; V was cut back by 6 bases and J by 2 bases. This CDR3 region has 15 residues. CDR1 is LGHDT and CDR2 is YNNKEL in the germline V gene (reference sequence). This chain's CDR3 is CASRCPRGGAYEQYF. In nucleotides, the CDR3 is TGTGCCAGCAGATGTCCGCGGGGGGGAGCCTACGAGCAGTACTTC.

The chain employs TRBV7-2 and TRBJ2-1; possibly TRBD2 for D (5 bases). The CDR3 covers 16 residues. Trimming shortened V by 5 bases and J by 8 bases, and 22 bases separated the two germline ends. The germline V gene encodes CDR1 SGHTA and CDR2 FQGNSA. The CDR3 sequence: CASSQVARGYAYEQFF. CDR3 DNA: TGTGCCAGCAGCCAGGTAGCGAGAGGGTATGCGTATGAGCAGTTCTTC.

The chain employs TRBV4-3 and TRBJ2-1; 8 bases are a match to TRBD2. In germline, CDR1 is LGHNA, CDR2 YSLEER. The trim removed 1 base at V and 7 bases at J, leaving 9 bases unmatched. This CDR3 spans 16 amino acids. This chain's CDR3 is CASSQGVSGNRNEQFF. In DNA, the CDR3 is TGCGCCAGCAGCCAAGGGGTTAGCGGGAATAGGAATGAGCAGTTCTTC.

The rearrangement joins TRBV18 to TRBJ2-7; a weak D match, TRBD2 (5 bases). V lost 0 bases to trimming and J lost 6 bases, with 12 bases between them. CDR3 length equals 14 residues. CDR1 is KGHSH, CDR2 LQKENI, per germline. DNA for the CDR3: TGTGCCAGCTCACCACCAACTAGTCTGGGCGAGCAGTACGTC. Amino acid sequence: CASSPPTSLGEQYV.

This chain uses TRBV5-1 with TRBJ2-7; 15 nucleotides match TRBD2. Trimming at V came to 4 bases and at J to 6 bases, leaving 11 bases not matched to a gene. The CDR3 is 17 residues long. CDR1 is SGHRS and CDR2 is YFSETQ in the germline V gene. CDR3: CASSTGLAGGPGVEQYV. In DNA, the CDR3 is TGCGCCAGCAGCACAGGACTAGCGGGAGGGCCCGGCGTCGAGCAGTACGTC.

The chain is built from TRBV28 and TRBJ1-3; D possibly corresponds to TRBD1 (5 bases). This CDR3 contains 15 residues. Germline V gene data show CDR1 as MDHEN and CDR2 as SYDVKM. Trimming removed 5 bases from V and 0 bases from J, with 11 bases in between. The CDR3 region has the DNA TGTGCCAGCAGTCTGGGGGGAGCCTCTGGAAACACCATATATTTT. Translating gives CASSLGGASGNTIYF.